A selection of T cell receptor beta chains follows, all from one sample in a study of shared clonotypes between healthy human individuals. Some clones are missing from TCRdb's copy, which holds only in-frame ones; the method was immunoSEQ multiplex PCR. The profile shows roughly 2 million clones, 95% of them singletons. Material for sequencing was naive CD4+ T cells sorted from blood. These receptor sequences come from a man between 18 and 35 years old in good health. Each CDR3 is given without its conserved first and last residue. The order of the fields is CDR3 length, J gene, V gene, CDR3 protein.

len: 14; j_gene: TRBJ2-7; v_gene: TRBV6-1; CDR3aa: ASSEETGKLSYEQY
len: 13; j_gene: TRBJ2-5; v_gene: TRBV5-1; CDR3aa: ASSQGLAGLETQY
len: 14; j_gene: TRBJ1-1; v_gene: TRBV6-6; CDR3aa: ASSSYGPLMNTEAF
len: 13; j_gene: TRBJ2-1; v_gene: TRBV5-6; CDR3aa: ASSLDPGGYNEQF
len: 12; j_gene: TRBJ1-2; v_gene: TRBV6-6; CDR3aa: ASSRGDSSWGYT
len: 10; j_gene: TRBJ2-7; v_gene: TRBV7-2; CDR3aa: ASSLKTYEQY
len: 9; j_gene: TRBJ1-1; v_gene: TRBV20-1; CDR3aa: SVRGVPEAF
len: 12; j_gene: TRBJ1-1; v_gene: TRBV19; CDR3aa: AASRGQWNTEAF
len: 14; j_gene: TRBJ2-1; v_gene: TRBV11-2; CDR3aa: ASSPEEAGSYNEQF
len: 14; j_gene: TRBJ2-2; v_gene: TRBV19; CDR3aa: AKGTGKVTDTGELF
len: 12; j_gene: TRBJ1-6; v_gene: TRBV30; CDR3aa: AWINRDSNSPLH
len: 11; j_gene: TRBJ1-2; v_gene: TRBV10-3; CDR3aa: AISPDRNYGYT
len: 13; j_gene: TRBJ2-1; v_gene: TRBV9; CDR3aa: ASSLIAGAAAEQF
len: 10; j_gene: TRBJ2-7; v_gene: TRBV6-5; CDR3aa: ASSYRGGEQY
len: 12; j_gene: TRBJ2-2; v_gene: TRBV19; CDR3aa: ASSIDVVGGELF
len: 12; j_gene: TRBJ2-1; v_gene: TRBV7-2; CDR3aa: ASRQGPSYNEQF
len: 14; j_gene: TRBJ2-5; v_gene: TRBV18; CDR3aa: ASSPFSGTFQETQY
len: 12; j_gene: TRBJ1-1; v_gene: TRBV28; CDR3aa: ASSPPRTLLRAF
len: 10; j_gene: TRBJ1-2; v_gene: TRBV6-1; CDR3aa: ASSEQNYGYT
len: 13; j_gene: TRBJ2-1; v_gene: TRBV9; CDR3aa: ASSVGTSSYNEQF
len: 14; j_gene: TRBJ2-7; v_gene: TRBV18; CDR3aa: ASSPLGTGANYEQY
len: 13; j_gene: TRBJ1-1; v_gene: TRBV6-5; CDR3aa: ASSYSFAQNTEAF
len: 11; j_gene: TRBJ2-7; v_gene: TRBV6-6; CDR3aa: ASTSRAEIEQY
len: 13; j_gene: TRBJ2-7; v_gene: TRBV10-3; CDR3aa: AISSGTSGAYEQY
len: 9; j_gene: TRBJ1-5; v_gene: TRBV28; CDR3aa: ASSSPRPQH